A single sample is the source of the 21 T cell receptor beta chains below, sequenced in a study of CD8 T cells in Susac syndrome. An amount of RNA that ranged from roughly 0.45 to 1 ug was reverse transcribed with random hexamers. TCRdb re-called the immunoSEQ multiplex PCR reads through MiXCR, storing one row per CDR3 protein. The data show 150,000 to 190,000 distinct CDR3 sequences, just under 97% seen once. Specimen: CD8+ T cells from PBMCs. These receptors all stem from a human donor with multiple sclerosis.

Points on this clonotype: The CDR3 does not close with the conserved phenylalanine or tryptophan, likely indicating a read error. The J gene is TRBJ2-5, the V gene TRBV12-3 or TRBV12-4; TRBD1 is a possible D gene (5 bases). V was pared by 6 bases and J by 3 bases, with 8 bases between. The CDR3 length is 12 residues. The CDR3 is CASRVQEETQYL. CDR3 DNA sequence: TGTGCCAGCAGAGTACAGGAAGAGACCCAGTACCTC.

The chain couples TRBV6-1 to TRBJ2-3; no definite D call. Germline CDR1 is MNHNS and CDR2 is SASEGT. Trimming took 10 bases from V and 1 from J, leaving 24 bases between them. The CDR3 length is 17 residues. CDR3 DNA: TGTGCCACCGCACCCCCCGGCCTTAGCTACCGCACAGATACGCAGTATTTT. It codes for CATAPPGLSYRTDTQYF.

The gene calls are TRBV30 and TRBJ1-1; possibly TRBD1 for D (6 bases). Looked up from germline, CDR1 is GTSNPN and CDR2 is SVGIG (reference sequence). The CDR3 is 13 amino acids. The germline V and J ends were trimmed by 1 base and 5 bases, with 11 bases remaining between them. CDR3 sequence reads: CAWSAEGVTEAFF. DNA for the CDR3: TGTGCCTGGAGTGCCGAGGGGGTGACTGAAGCTTTCTTT.

The chain carries TRBV4-1 and TRBJ1-2; D gene uncertain. This CDR3 comprises 16 residues. CDR1 and CDR2 (germline): MGHRA, YSYEKL. Trimming stripped 0 bases from V and 5 bases from J, with 16 bases between. As DNA, the CDR3 is TGCGCCAGCAGCCAAGATGGTCCCATTTACCCGTATGGCTACACCTTC. Translation: CASSQDGPIYPYGYTF.

The gene calls are TRBV28 and TRBJ2-7, with D tentatively TRBD2 (6 bases). The germline CDR1 and CDR2 sequences are MDHEN and SYDVKM. V was trimmed by 6 bases and J by 6 bases, leaving 15 bases between them. The CDR3 sequence is 13 residues long. CDR3 nucleotide sequence: TGTGCCAGCAGCCCCGGACTAATGATCGAGCAGTACTTC. Translated, it gives CASSPGLMIEQYF.

This sequence joins TRBV4-1 and TRBJ1-1; no firm D call. This CDR3 region has 11 residues. Germline V gene sequence: CDR1 MGHRA, CDR2 YSYEKL. V dropped 1 base and J dropped 6 bases, with 3 bases sitting between them. This CDR3 is CASSQAAEAFF. The CDR3 DNA reads TGCGCCAGCAGCCAAGCCGCTGAAGCTTTCTTT.

The V and J genes are TRBV6-5 and TRBJ2-3, with unresolved D. With 0 bases removed from V and 6 bases from J, the gap between germline ends came to 10 bases. The CDR3 covers 14 residues. Per the germline V gene, CDR1 is MNHEY and CDR2 is SVGAGI. The CDR3 reads CASSYSNRADTQYF. DNA for the CDR3: TGTGCCAGCAGTTACTCGAATAGGGCCGATACGCAGTATTTT.

V is TRBV15 and J is TRBJ1-6; no clear D. The CDR3 sequence is 14 residues long. The V gene's germline CDR1 is LNHNV and CDR2 YYDKDF (reference sequence). The V and J ends lost 0 bases and 9 bases respectively, with 9 bases between them. The CDR3: CATSRDRISSPLHF. The CDR3, as DNA: TGTGCCACCAGCAGAGATCGGATTAGTTCACCCCTCCACTTT.

V usage is TRBV5-6 and J usage is TRBJ2-1; perhaps TRBD1 as D (5 bases). The CDR3 totals 12 residues. V was cut by 5 bases and J by 7 bases, with 10 bases left in between. CDR1 SGHDT and CDR2 YYEEEE come from the germline V gene. The CDR3 DNA follows: TGTGCCAGCAGGTTGACAGCAAATGAGCAGTTCTTC. Translating gives CASRLTANEQFF.

This sequence joins TRBV6-2 or TRBV6-3 and TRBJ2-7; either TRBD1 or TRBD2 may supply D (5 bases each). Trimming took off 0 bases at V and 0 bases at J, with 12 bases between the two ends. CDR3 length: 16 amino acids. The V gene's germline CDR1 is MNHEY and CDR2 SVGEGT. This CDR3 is CASSYSAGSISYEQYF. CDR3 sequence (DNA): TGTGCCAGCAGTTACTCGGCAGGGAGCATCTCCTACGAGCAGTACTTC.

This rearrangement joins TRBV13 to TRBJ2-3; TRBD2 aligns across 8 bases. The CDR3 extends over 15 amino acids. V was clipped by 3 bases and J by 5 bases; unmatched bases: 7. Germline V gene sequence: CDR1 PRHDT, CDR2 FYEKMQ (reference sequence). The CDR3 nucleotides read TGTGCCAGCAGCTTTAGCGGGGATCGTAGAGATACGCAGTATTTT. Its protein product is CASSFSGDRRDTQYF.

The chain recombines TRBV6-4 with TRBJ2-1, with D maybe TRBD2 (5 bases). Germline assignment: CDR1 MRHNA and CDR2 SNTAGT. The CDR3 runs to 14 residues. The V end was cut by 3 bases, the J end by 6 bases, with 12 bases between. Here the CDR3 DNA reads TGTGCCAGCAGTGAAAATAGAGGGATCAATGAGCAGTTCTTC. Translated, it gives CASSENRGINEQFF.

J is TRBJ1-2 and V is TRBV12-3 or TRBV12-4, with no clear D. This CDR3 is built from 12 residues. V was trimmed by 6 bases and J by 6 bases, leaving 11 bases between them. This chain's CDR3 is CASSLNRNGYTF. The DNA for the CDR3 is TGTGCCAGCAGCCTAAACCGTAATGGCTACACCTTC.

The V gene is TRBV12-3 or TRBV12-4, the J gene TRBJ2-4; 7 bases line up with TRBD2. This CDR3 contains 15 residues. Losses at the gene ends were 6 bases for V and 3 bases for J; bases not matched to a gene: 8. DNA for the CDR3: TGTGCCAGCAGCAGTCGGGGGGTGGGCAAAAACATTCAGTACTTC. This translates into CASSSRGVGKNIQYF.

This chain links TRBV25-1 with TRBJ2-2; D unclear. Germline loops: CDR1 MGHDK, CDR2 SYGVNS. This CDR3 has 17 amino acids. Trimming left V 6 bases short and J 2 bases short, with 19 bases between. Written as DNA, the CDR3 is TGTGCCAGCAGGACAACTTCAGGTTCCCTCAACACCGGGGAGCTGTTTTTT. It translates to CASRTTSGSLNTGELFF.

The chain combines TRBV5-4 with TRBJ2-7, with 7 positions matching TRBD1. Trimming cost V 7 bases and J 2 bases; bases outside gene matches: 6. The CDR3 has 13 residues. Germline CDR1 reads SGHNT; CDR2 reads YYREEE (reference sequence). CDR3 coding DNA: TGTGCCAGCGGGGCCGACAGGGCCTACGAGCAGTACGTC. Translated, it gives CASGADRAYEQYV.

V and J are TRBV7-3 and TRBJ2-7; D remains ambiguous. This CDR3 has 14 amino acids. Germline V gene lookup returns CDR1 SGHTA and CDR2 FQGTGA. Trimming took off 5 bases at V and 2 bases at J, with 13 bases between the two ends. The DNA for the CDR3 is TGTGCCAGCAGCAAAGAGGTCGGAGCCTACGAGCAGTACTTC. Protein: CASSKEVGAYEQYF.

The chain carries TRBV29-1 and TRBJ2-7; 8 bases align to TRBD1. Trimming at V came to 0 bases and at J to 2 bases, leaving 6 bases not matched to a gene. In germline, CDR1 is SQVTM, CDR2 ANQGSEA. CDR3 length equals 15 residues. The CDR3 coding sequence is TGCAGCGTTGAAGATCCGGGACAGGACGCCTACGAGCAGTACTTC. Amino acids: CSVEDPGQDAYEQYF.

The chain recombines TRBV15 with TRBJ2-7; D gene ambiguous. Trimming removed 0 bases from V and 0 bases from J, with 6 bases in between. The CDR3 totals 14 residues. CDR1 and CDR2 from the germline V gene are LNHNV and YYDKDF (reference sequence). The CDR3 loop is CATSRDRSSYEQYF. For the CDR3, the DNA is TGTGCCACCAGCAGAGATCGGAGCTCCTACGAGCAGTACTTC.

The chain employs TRBV9 and TRBJ2-2; D gene unclear. The CDR3 runs 13 residues. Per the germline V gene, CDR1 is SGDLS and CDR2 is YYNGEE. V shed 3 bases and J shed 6 bases, with 9 bases lying between them. The CDR3 loop reads CASSGQDAGELFF. CDR3 coding DNA: TGTGCCAGCAGCGGGCAGGACGCCGGGGAGCTGTTTTTT.

The CDR3 DNA is TGCAGCGTTGAGGGTTCCTCTGGCTACACCTTC. As protein: CSVEGSSGYTF. The chain links TRBV29-1 to TRBJ1-2; D remains ambiguous. This CDR3 spans 11 amino acids. CDR1 is SQVTM and CDR2 is ANQGSEA in the germline V gene. The ends were cut back, 3 bases at V and 7 bases at J, with 9 bases in the middle.